These 7 T cell receptor beta chains were all obtained from the same sample, sequenced in a study of beta chain features in type 1 diabetes (dated by TCRdb to about 2018). Libraries were constructed by the immunoSEQ multiplex PCR assay. All of the isolated RNA was reverse transcribed with the High Capacity cDNA Reverse Transcription Kit, so expressed TCRB transcripts were sequenced. TCRdb provides this immuneACCESS table in a form limited to in-frame rearrangements. Some clones are lacking; in checked studies, under half of them reflect an unresolved V gene, and why the rest are absent is not known. The sample data list almost 350,000 clones, and roughly 8% of these were observed just once. The top ten clones comprise less than 0.45% of the sample. Sequencing used central memory CD4+ T cells from blood. These TCRs come from a young woman in good health.

V is TRBV10-1 and J is TRBJ2-3; D possibly matches TRBD1 or TRBD2 (5 bases each). From germline, CDR1 is WNHNN and CDR2 SYGVQD (reference sequence). The CDR3 has 15 residues. V lost 4 bases and J 0 bases, leaving 11 bases between the germline ends. CDR3 sequence reads: CASSVTRGSTDTQYF. The CDR3 DNA reads as TGCGCCAGCAGTGTTACTAGGGGAAGCACAGATACGCAGTATTTT.

The CDR3: CASSYGGTGGETQYF. CDR3 coding DNA: TGTGCCAGCAGCTACGGCGGAACGGGCGGAGAGACCCAGTACTTC. The chain joins TRBV7-9 to TRBJ2-5, with D unresolved. Trimming removed 4 bases from V and 4 bases from J, with 16 bases in between. The CDR3 is 15 amino acids. Per the germline V gene, CDR1 is SEHNR and CDR2 is FQNEAQ (reference sequence).

The chain joins TRBV7-9 to TRBJ2-7; 8 bases match TRBD1. The CDR3 runs 13 residues. From germline, CDR1 is SEHNR and CDR2 FQNEAQ (reference sequence). Trimming removed 6 bases from V and 4 bases from J; junction bases left unmatched: 5. CDR3 loop: CASSGTGPYEQYF. As DNA, the CDR3 is TGTGCCAGCAGTGGGACAGGCCCTTACGAGCAGTACTTC.

The gene calls are TRBV9 and TRBJ2-2; 7 nucleotides align to TRBD1. V was pared by 6 bases and J by 6 bases, with 8 bases of the junction left unmatched. This CDR3 region has 14 residues. The germline CDR1 and CDR2 sequences are SGDLS and YYNGEE. The CDR3, as DNA: TGTGCCAGCACACAAACAGGGGAGCCCGGGGAGCTGTTTTTT. It is translated as CASTQTGEPGELFF.

A word on this clone: An end of the junction differs from the germline gene, which may be a read error. The chain is built from TRBV5-4 and TRBJ2-1, with D perhaps TRBD2 (5 bases). CDR3 size: 14 residues. Germline CDR1 reads SGHNT; CDR2 reads YYREEE (reference sequence). In DNA, the CDR3 is TGCGCCAGCAGCCAAGATCCGGGTGGAGGATTGCAGTTCTTC. Translation: CASSQDPGGGLQFF. The full variable domain, with the rest looked up from reference TRBV5-4 and TRBJ2-1, is ETGVTQSPTHLIKTRGQQVTLRCSSQSGHNTVSWYQQALGQGPQFIFQYYREEENGRGNFPPRFSGLQFPNYSSELNVNALELDDSALYLCASSQDPGGGLQFFGPGTRLTVL.

This clone was observed a handful of times. The gene calls are TRBV28 and TRBJ1-5; no definite D call. V lost 5 bases and J 2 bases, leaving 10 bases between the germline ends. The CDR3 is 14 residues long. The germline CDR1 and CDR2 sequences are MDHEN and SYDVKM. The CDR3 nucleotides are TGTGCCAGCAGTGCGGTTTCGGGCAATCAGCCCCAGCATTTT. It specifies CASSAVSGNQPQHF.

This clone was found many times. The V and J genes are TRBV7-9 and TRBJ2-2; D possibly corresponds to TRBD1 (5 bases). CDR1 SEHNR and CDR2 FQNEAQ come from the germline V gene (reference sequence). V lost 3 bases, J lost 1 base, and 9 bases lay in between. This CDR3 spans 15 amino acids. The CDR3 DNA reads as TGTGCCAGCAGCTTTGGGCAGGGGAACACCGGGGAGCTGTTTTTT. Protein: CASSFGQGNTGELFF. Variable domain in full (rest from reference TRBV7-9 and TRBJ2-2): DTGVSQNPRHKITKRGQNVTFRCDPISEHNRLYWYRQTLGQGPEFLTYFQNEAQLEKSRLLSDRFSAERPKGSFSTLEIQRTEQGDSAMYLCASSFGQGNTGELFFGEGSRLTVL.